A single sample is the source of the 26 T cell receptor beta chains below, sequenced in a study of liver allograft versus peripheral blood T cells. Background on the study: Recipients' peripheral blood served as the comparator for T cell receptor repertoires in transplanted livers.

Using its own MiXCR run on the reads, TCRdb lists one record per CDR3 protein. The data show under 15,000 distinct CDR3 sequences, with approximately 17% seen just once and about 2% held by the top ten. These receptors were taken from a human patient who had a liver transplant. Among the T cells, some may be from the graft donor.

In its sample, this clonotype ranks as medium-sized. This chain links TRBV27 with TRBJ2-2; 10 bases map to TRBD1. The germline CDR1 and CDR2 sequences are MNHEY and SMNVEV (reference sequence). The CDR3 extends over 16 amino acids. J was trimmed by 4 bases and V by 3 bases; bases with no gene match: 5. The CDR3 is CASSFRDRGGTGELFF. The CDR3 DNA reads TGTGCCAGCAGTTTCCGGGACAGGGGTGGCACCGGGGAGCTGTTTTTT.

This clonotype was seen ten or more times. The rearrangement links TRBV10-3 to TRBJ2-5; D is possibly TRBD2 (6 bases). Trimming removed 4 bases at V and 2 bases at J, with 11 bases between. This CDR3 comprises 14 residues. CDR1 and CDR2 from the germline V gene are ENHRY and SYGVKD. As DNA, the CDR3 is TGTGCCATCAGTGCCCCGGGGGTTCAAGAGACCCAGTACTTC. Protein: CAISAPGVQETQYF.

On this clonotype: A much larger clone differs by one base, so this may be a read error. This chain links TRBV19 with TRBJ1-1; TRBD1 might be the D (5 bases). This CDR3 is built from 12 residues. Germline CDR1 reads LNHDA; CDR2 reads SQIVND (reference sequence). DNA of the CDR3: TGTGTCAGTAAGGGGTCCGAAATTGAAGCTTTCTTT. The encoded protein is CVSKGSEIEAFF.

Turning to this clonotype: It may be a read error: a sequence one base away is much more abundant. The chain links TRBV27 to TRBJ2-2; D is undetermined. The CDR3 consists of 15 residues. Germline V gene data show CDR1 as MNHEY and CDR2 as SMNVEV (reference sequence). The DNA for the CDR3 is TGTGCCAGCAGTTTAAGAGGAGTGAACATCGGGGAGCTGTTTTTT. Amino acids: CASSLRGVNIGELFF.

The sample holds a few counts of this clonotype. CDR3 protein: CACGRFRSYEQYF. The CDR3 DNA reads as TGTGCCTGCGGTAGATTCCGGTCCTACGAGCAGTACTTC. The V and J genes are TRBV30 and TRBJ2-7; no definite D call. The CDR3 covers 13 residues. The germline V gene has CDR1 GTSNPN and CDR2 SVGIG (reference sequence). The V and J ends lost 6 bases and 1 base respectively, with 13 bases between them.

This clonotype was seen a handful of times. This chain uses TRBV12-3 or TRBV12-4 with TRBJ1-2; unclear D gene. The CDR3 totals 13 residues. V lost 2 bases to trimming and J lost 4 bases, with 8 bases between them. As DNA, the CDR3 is TGTGCCAGCAGTTTACAGGAGGGCTATGGCTACACCTTC. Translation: CASSLQEGYGYTF.

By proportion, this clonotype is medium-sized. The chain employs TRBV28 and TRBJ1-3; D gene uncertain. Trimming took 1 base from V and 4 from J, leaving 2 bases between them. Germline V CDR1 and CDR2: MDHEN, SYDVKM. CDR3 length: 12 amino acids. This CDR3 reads CASSLSGNTIYF. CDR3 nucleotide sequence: TGTGCCAGCAGTTTATCCGGAAACACCATATATTTT.

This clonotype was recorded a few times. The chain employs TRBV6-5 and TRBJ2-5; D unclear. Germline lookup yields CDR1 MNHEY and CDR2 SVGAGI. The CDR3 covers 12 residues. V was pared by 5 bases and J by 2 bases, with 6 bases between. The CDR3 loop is CASSAIQETQYF. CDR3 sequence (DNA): TGTGCCAGCAGTGCGATACAAGAGACCCAGTACTTC.

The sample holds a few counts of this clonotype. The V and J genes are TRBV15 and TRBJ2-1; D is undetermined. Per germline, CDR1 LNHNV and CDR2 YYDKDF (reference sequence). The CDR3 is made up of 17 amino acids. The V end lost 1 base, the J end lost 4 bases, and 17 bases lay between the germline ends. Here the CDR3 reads CATSRVWRHPLYNEQFF. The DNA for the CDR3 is TGTGCCACCAGCAGAGTATGGAGACACCCATTATACAATGAGCAGTTCTTC. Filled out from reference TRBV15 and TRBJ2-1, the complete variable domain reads DAMVIQNPRYQVTQFGKPVTLSCSQTLNHNVMYWYQQKSSQAPKLLFHYYDKDFNNEADTPDNFQSRRPNTSFCFLDIRSPGLGDTAMYLCATSRVWRHPLYNEQFFGPGTRLTVL.

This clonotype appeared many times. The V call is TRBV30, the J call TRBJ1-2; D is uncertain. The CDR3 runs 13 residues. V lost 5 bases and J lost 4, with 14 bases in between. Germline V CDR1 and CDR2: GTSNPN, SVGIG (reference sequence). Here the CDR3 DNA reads TGTGCCTGGTTAAAGAGGAGGAGCTATGGCTACACCTTC. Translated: CAWLKRRSYGYTF.

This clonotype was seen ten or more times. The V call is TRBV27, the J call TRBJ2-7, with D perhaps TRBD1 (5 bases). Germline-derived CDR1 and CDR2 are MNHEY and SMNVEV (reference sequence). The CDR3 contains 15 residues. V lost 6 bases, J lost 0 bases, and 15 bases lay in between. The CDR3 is CASSPRKGISYEQYF. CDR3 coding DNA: TGTGCCAGCAGCCCGAGAAAGGGGATCTCCTACGAGCAGTACTTC.

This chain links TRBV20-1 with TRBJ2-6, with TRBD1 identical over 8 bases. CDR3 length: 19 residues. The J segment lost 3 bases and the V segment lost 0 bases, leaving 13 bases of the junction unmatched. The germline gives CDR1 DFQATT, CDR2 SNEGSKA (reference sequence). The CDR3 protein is CSARELPDRAVYGANVLTF. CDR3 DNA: TGCAGTGCTAGAGAGCTCCCGGACAGGGCGGTTTATGGGGCCAACGTCCTGACTTTC.

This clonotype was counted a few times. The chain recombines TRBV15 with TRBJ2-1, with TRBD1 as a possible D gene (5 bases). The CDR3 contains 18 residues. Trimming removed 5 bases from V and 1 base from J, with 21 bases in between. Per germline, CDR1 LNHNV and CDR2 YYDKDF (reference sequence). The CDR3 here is CATSPILTIKGSYNEQFF. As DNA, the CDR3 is TGTGCCACCAGCCCCATCCTAACTATAAAGGGGTCCTACAATGAGCAGTTCTTC. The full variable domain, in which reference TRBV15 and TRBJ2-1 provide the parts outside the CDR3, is DAMVIQNPRYQVTQFGKPVTLSCSQTLNHNVMYWYQQKSSQAPKLLFHYYDKDFNNEADTPDNFQSRRPNTSFCFLDIRSPGLGDTAMYLCATSPILTIKGSYNEQFFGPGTRLTVL.

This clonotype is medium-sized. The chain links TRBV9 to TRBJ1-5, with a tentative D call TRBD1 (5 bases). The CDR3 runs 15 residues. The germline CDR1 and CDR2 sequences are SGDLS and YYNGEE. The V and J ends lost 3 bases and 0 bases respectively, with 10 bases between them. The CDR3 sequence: CASSAQGFSNQPQHF. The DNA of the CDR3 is TGTGCCAGCAGCGCCCAGGGTTTTAGCAATCAGCCCCAGCATTTT. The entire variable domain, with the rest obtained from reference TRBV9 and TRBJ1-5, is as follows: DSGVTQTPKHLITATGQRVTLRCSPRSGDLSVYWYQQSLDQGLQFLIQYYNGEERAKGNILERFSAQQFPDLHSELNLSSLELGDSALYFCASSAQGFSNQPQHFGDGTRLSIL.

The CDR3 is CASRIQGYGNQPQHF. The CDR3 DNA follows: TGTGCCAGCAGGATACAGGGGTACGGCAATCAGCCCCAGCATTTT. The chain employs TRBV6-1 and TRBJ1-5; 7 positions match TRBD1. The CDR3 spans 15 residues. The germline gives CDR1 MNHNS, CDR2 SASEGT. V was pared by 6 bases and J by 2 bases, with 7 bases of the junction left unmatched.

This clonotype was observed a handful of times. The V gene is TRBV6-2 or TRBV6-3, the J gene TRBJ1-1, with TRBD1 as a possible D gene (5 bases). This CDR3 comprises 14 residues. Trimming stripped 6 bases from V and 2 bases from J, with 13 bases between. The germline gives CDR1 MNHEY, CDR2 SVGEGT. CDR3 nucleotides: TGTGCCAGCAGACTTCCGACAGTCAACACTGAAGCTTTCTTT. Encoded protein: CASRLPTVNTEAFF.

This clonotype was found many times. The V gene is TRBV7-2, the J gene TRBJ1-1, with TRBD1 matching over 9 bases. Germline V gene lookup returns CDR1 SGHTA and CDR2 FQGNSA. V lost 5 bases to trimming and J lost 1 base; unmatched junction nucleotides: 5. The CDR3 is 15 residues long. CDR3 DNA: TGTGCCAGCAGCCTCCAGACAGGGGGGAACACTGAAGCTTTCTTT. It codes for CASSLQTGGNTEAFF. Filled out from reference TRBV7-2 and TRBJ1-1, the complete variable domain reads GAGVSQSPSNKVTEKGKDVELRCDPISGHTALYWYRQSLGQGLEFLIYFQGNSAPDKSGLPSDRFSAERTGGSVSTLTIQRTQQEDSAVYLCASSLQTGGNTEAFFGQGTRLTVV.

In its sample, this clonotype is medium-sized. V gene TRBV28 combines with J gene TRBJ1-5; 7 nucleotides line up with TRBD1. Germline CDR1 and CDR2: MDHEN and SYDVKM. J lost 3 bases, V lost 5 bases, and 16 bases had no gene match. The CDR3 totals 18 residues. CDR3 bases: TGTGCCAGCAGTAAACTACAGGGGACAGTTGGGCCCAATCAGCCCCAGCATTTT. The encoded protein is CASSKLQGTVGPNQPQHF.

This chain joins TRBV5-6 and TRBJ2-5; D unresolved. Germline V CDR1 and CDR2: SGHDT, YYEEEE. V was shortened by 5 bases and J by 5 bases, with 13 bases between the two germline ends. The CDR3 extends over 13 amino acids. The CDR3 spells CASSWKGAETQYF. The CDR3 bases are TGTGCCAGCAGTTGGAAGGGTGCCGAGACCCAGTACTTC. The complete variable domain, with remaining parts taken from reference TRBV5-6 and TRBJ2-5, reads DAGVTQSPTHLIKTRGQQVTLRCSPKSGHDTVSWYQQALGQGPQFIFQYYEEEERQRGNFPDRFSGHQFPNYSSELNVNALLLGDSALYLCASSWKGAETQYFGPGTRLLVL.

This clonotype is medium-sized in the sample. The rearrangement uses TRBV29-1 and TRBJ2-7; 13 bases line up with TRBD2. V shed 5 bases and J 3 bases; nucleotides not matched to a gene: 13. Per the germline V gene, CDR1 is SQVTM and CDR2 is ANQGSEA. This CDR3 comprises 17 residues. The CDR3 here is CSVRGLAGEGGDYEQYF. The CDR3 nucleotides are TGCAGCGTTCGCGGACTAGCGGGAGAAGGAGGGGACTACGAGCAGTACTTC.

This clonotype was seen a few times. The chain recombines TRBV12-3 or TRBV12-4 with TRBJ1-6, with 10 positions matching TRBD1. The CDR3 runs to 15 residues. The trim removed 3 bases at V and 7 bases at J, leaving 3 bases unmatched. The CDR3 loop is CASSFLGQGNSPLHF. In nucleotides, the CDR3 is TGTGCCAGCAGTTTCTTGGGACAGGGGAATTCACCCCTCCACTTT.

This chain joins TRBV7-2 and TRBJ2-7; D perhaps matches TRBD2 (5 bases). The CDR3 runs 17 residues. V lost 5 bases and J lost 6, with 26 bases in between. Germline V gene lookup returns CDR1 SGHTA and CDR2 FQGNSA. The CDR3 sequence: CASSPILSKGAKAEQYF. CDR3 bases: TGTGCCAGCAGCCCCATCCTCTCCAAGGGAGCAAAAGCCGAGCAGTACTTC.

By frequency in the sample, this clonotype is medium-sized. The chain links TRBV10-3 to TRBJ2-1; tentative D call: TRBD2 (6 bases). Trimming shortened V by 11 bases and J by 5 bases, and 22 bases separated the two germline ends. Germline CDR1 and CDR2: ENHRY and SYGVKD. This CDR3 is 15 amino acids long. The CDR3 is CAAAPNQWGDNEQFF. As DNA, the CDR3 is TGTGCCGCCGCTCCGAATCAGTGGGGGGACAATGAGCAGTTCTTC.

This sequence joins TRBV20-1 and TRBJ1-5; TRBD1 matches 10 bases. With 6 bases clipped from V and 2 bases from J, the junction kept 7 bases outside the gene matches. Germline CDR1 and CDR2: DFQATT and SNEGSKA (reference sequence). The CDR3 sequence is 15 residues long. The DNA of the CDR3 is TGCAGTGCGATATCCGGGACAGGGGGCAATCAGCCCCAGCATTTT. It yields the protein CSAISGTGGNQPQHF.

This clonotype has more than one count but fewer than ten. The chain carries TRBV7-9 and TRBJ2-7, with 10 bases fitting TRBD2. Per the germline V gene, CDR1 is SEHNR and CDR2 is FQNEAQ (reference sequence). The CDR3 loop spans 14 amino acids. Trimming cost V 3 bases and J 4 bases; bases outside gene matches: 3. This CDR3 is CASSLASGGYEQYF. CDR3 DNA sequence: TGTGCCAGCAGCTTGGCTAGCGGGGGTTACGAGCAGTACTTC.

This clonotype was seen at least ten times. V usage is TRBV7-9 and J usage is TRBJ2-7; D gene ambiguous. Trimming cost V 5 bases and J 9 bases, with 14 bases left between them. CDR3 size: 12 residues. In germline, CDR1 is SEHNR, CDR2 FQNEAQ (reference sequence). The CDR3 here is CASSPIGVGQYF. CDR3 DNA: TGTGCCAGCAGCCCCATCGGAGTCGGGCAGTACTTC.